Below are 22 T cell receptor beta chains sequenced from a single sample in a study of spatial heterogeneity in lung cancer. Time point denoted: sample taken at primary tumor resection. No cells were sorted before sequencing. The whole RNA sequenced was extracted from tumor, nontumor lung or frozen PBMC. Each CDR3 protein is one row after TCRdb ran MiXCR on the 5' RACE reads. This sample has under 100,000 distinct CDR3 sequences, with 7% to 9% found just once. This material consisted of PBMCs, taken at surgery. The receptors were sampled from a male donor with early-stage non-small cell lung cancer.

The chain employs TRBV7-2 and TRBJ1-6; D is undetermined. Germline V lookup: CDR1 SGHTA, CDR2 FQGNSA. This CDR3 is 15 amino acids long. The V gene lost 1 base and the J gene lost 7 bases, with 11 bases spanning the gap. CDR3 loop: CASSLVAAGNSPLHF. The CDR3 DNA reads TGTGCCAGCAGCTTAGTGGCGGCTGGCAATTCACCCCTCCACTTT.

The chain links TRBV27 to TRBJ1-4, with a possible D match to TRBD1 (5 bases). Trimming pared 0 bases from V and 1 base from J, leaving 12 bases between. This CDR3 comprises 17 residues. Germline V CDR1 and CDR2: MNHEY, SMNVEV (reference sequence). The CDR3 bases are TGTGCCAGCAGTTTATCGAAGGGGCAAATAACTAATGAAAAACTGTTTTTT. Protein sequence: CASSLSKGQITNEKLFF. Full variable domain (outside the CDR3, taken from reference TRBV27 and TRBJ1-4): EAQVTQNPRYLITVTGKKLTVTCSQNMNHEYMSWYRQDPGLGLRQIYYSMNVEVTDKGDVPEGYKVSRKEKRNFPLILESPSPNQTSLYFCASSLSKGQITNEKLFFGSGTQLSVL.

CDR3 nucleotides: TGTGCCAGCAGTTACTCGCCAGGCCTTTACGAGCAGTACTTC. Residues: CASSYSPGLYEQYF. This chain links TRBV6-6 with TRBJ2-7; D gene unclear. With 0 bases removed from V and 4 bases from J, the gap between germline ends came to 10 bases. The CDR3 totals 14 residues. Germline CDR1 and CDR2: MNHNY and SVGAGI (reference sequence).

There are a few counts of this clonotype. This sequence joins TRBV11-2 and TRBJ2-6; possible D gene TRBD2, 5 bases. Between the trimmed V and J ends, which lost 5 bases and 5 bases, there was a span of 13 bases. This CDR3 has 15 residues. Germline CDR1 SGHAT, CDR2 FQNNGV. As DNA, the CDR3 is TGTGCCAGCAGCGAAACTAGTGGCTGGGCCAACGTCCTGACTTTC. It yields the protein CASSETSGWANVLTF.

The chain combines TRBV14 with TRBJ2-2; a weak D match, TRBD1 (5 bases). This CDR3 contains 15 residues. The V and J ends lost 2 bases and 1 base respectively, with 8 bases between them. The germline CDR1 and CDR2 sequences are SGHDN and FVKESK. The CDR3 loop is CASSQPGQNTGELFF. The DNA of the CDR3 is TGTGCCAGCAGCCAACCAGGACAGAACACCGGGGAGCTGTTTTTT. The full variable domain, rest sourced from reference TRBV14 and TRBJ2-2, is EAGVTQFPSHSVIEKGQTVTLRCDPISGHDNLYWYRRVMGKEIKFLLHFVKESKQDESGMPNNRFLAERTGGTYSTLKVQPAELEDSGVYFCASSQPGQNTGELFFGEGSRLTVL.

The sample holds a few counts of this clonotype. This sequence joins TRBV6-6 and TRBJ2-7, with 7 bases matching TRBD2. CDR1 MNHNY and CDR2 SVGAGI come from the germline V gene (reference sequence). Unmatched junction bases numbered 18, after V lost 7 bases and J lost 3 bases. This CDR3 spans 17 amino acids. The CDR3 DNA is TGTGCCAGCACCTTAACCTTTGCCCTAGCGGAGGACTACGAGCAGTACTTC. Translated: CASTLTFALAEDYEQYF.

The V gene is TRBV2, the J gene TRBJ2-3; D is uncertain. CDR3 length: 11 residues. The germline V gene encodes CDR1 SNHLY and CDR2 FYNNEI. The V end lost 8 bases, the J end lost 4 bases, and 7 bases lay between the germline ends. CDR3 sequence (DNA): TGTGCCAGCGCAGGCGCAGATACGCAGTATTTT. This translates into CASAGADTQYF.

This clonotype has more than one count but fewer than ten. An end of the junction differs from the germline gene, which may be a read error. The J gene is TRBJ1-5, the V gene TRBV5-6; D is ambiguous. This CDR3 is built from 13 residues. Germline V gene lookup returns CDR1 SGHDT and CDR2 YYEEEE. Here the CDR3 DNA reads TGTGCCAGCAGCTTGGGGGCCAATCAGCCCCAACATTTT. It yields the protein CASSLGANQPQHF.

This clonotype was counted between two and nine times. The rearrangement uses TRBV3-1 and TRBJ1-4; unclear D gene. This CDR3 spans 13 amino acids. Germline CDR1 is LGHDT and CDR2 is YNNKEL (reference sequence). V was shortened by 6 bases and J by 8 bases, with 13 bases between the two germline ends. Here the CDR3 DNA reads TGTGCCAGCAGTCGCAGGCAGGACGAAAAACTGTTTTTT. It codes for CASSRRQDEKLFF. The full variable domain, in which reference TRBV3-1 and TRBJ1-4 provide the parts outside the CDR3, is DTAVSQTPKYLVTQMGNDKSIKCEQNLGHDTMYWYKQDSKKFLKIMFSYNNKELIINETVPNRFSPKSPDKAHLNLHINSLELGDSAVYFCASSRRQDEKLFFGSGTQLSVL.

This clonotype was found many times. The chain is built from TRBV3-1 and TRBJ1-2; D gene uncertain. Germline loops: CDR1 LGHDT, CDR2 YNNKEL (reference sequence). The CDR3 consists of 14 residues. Trimming cost V 2 bases and J 4 bases, with 11 bases left between them. The CDR3 reads CASSQLGPGYGYTF. The CDR3 DNA is TGTGCCAGCAGCCAACTTGGACCCGGCTATGGCTACACCTTC.

This clonotype appeared a few times. The V call is TRBV7-9, the J call TRBJ2-7; TRBD1 is a possible D gene (5 bases). V lost 4 bases and J 4 bases, leaving 11 bases between the germline ends. This CDR3 contains 13 residues. The V gene's germline CDR1 is SEHNR and CDR2 FQNEAQ (reference sequence). This CDR3 is CASSWVSGYEQYF. CDR3 bases: TGTGCCAGCAGCTGGGTATCAGGGTACGAGCAGTACTTC.

This clonotype was detected only a few times. The rearrangement uses TRBV12-3 or TRBV12-4 and TRBJ2-5; D is unresolved. Trimming removed 6 bases from V and 1 base from J, with 9 bases in between. There are 13 residues in the CDR3. The CDR3 DNA reads as TGTGCCAGCAGCCGCTCTCCCCAAGAGACCCAGTACTTC. This encodes CASSRSPQETQYF.

Only a few counts were recorded for this clonotype. The gene calls are TRBV7-6 and TRBJ2-2; D not resolved. Germline assignment: CDR1 SGHVS and CDR2 FNYEAQ. V was trimmed by 0 bases and J by 6 bases, leaving 5 bases between them. This CDR3 spans 13 amino acids. This CDR3 is CASSLADPGELFF. The CDR3 DNA reads as TGTGCCAGCAGCTTAGCGGATCCCGGGGAGCTGTTTTTT.

This clonotype was seen ten or more times. This chain uses TRBV3-1 with TRBJ2-6, with D unclear. The V gene lost 1 base and the J gene lost 0 bases, with 10 bases spanning the gap. CDR3 length equals 17 residues. Looked up from germline, CDR1 is LGHDT and CDR2 is YNNKEL (reference sequence). CDR3 DNA: TGTGCCAGCAGCCAAGGACTGGCCCTCTCTGGGGCCAACGTCCTGACTTTC. Its translation: CASSQGLALSGANVLTF.

This clonotype was detected many times. The V gene is TRBV6-1, the J gene TRBJ2-3; no firm D call. V dropped 8 bases and J dropped 0 bases, with 12 bases sitting between them. This CDR3 is built from 14 residues. Germline V lookup: CDR1 MNHNS, CDR2 SASEGT. In nucleotides, the CDR3 is TGTGCCAGCCGACTGCTACCGAGCACAGATACGCAGTATTTT. Translated, it gives CASRLLPSTDTQYF.

This clonotype appeared once. The chain has TRBV2 and TRBJ1-5; unclear D gene. Germline V lookup: CDR1 SNHLY, CDR2 FYNNEI. This CDR3 has 13 amino acids. Trimming removed 8 bases from V and 13 bases from J, with 21 bases in between. The chain's CDR3 is CASHMSSTETQHF. In DNA, the CDR3 is TGTGCCAGCCATATGTCTTCGACGGAAACTCAGCATTTT.

This CDR3 reads CASSQDPPGRGTGELFF. The CDR3 DNA is TGTGCCAGCAGCCAAGATCCCCCCGGGAGAGGGACCGGGGAGCTGTTTTTT. The chain links TRBV4-2 to TRBJ2-2; D possibly corresponds to TRBD2 (6 bases). V was pared by 0 bases and J by 5 bases, with 16 bases between. The CDR3 totals 17 residues. The germline gives CDR1 LGHNA, CDR2 YNFKEQ.

In this sample, this clonotype turned up a few times. This chain links TRBV28 with TRBJ1-5; the D gene is possibly TRBD1 (5 bases). The germline gives CDR1 MDHEN, CDR2 SYDVKM. Trimming pared 3 bases from V and 4 bases from J, leaving 10 bases between. The CDR3 contains 14 residues. The CDR3 region is CASSFSGYNQPQHF. The CDR3 coding sequence is TGTGCCAGCAGTTTTTCAGGGTATAATCAGCCCCAGCATTTT. Filled out from reference TRBV28 and TRBJ1-5, the complete variable domain reads DVKVTQSSRYLVKRTGEKVFLECVQDMDHENMFWYRQDPGLGLRLIYFSYDVKMKEKGDIPEGYSVSREKKERFSLILESASTNQTSMYLCASSFSGYNQPQHFGDGTRLSIL.

The gene calls are TRBV5-1 and TRBJ2-1; 15 nucleotides align to TRBD2. The germline V gene encodes CDR1 SGHRS and CDR2 YFSETQ. V shed 2 bases and J 9 bases; nucleotides not matched to a gene: 9. This CDR3 comprises 17 residues. The CDR3 is CASSLGLAGGPNGEQFF. Here the CDR3 DNA reads TGCGCCAGCAGCTTAGGACTAGCGGGAGGGCCAAACGGTGAGCAGTTCTTC.

The V gene is TRBV10-3, the J gene TRBJ2-5, with D possibly TRBD2 on 5 matching bases. The CDR3 extends over 13 amino acids. Germline V gene lookup returns CDR1 ENHRY and CDR2 SYGVKD. The V and J ends lost 0 bases and 4 bases respectively, with 6 bases between them. CDR3 DNA sequence: TGTGCCATCAGTGAGTCGAGCGGAGAGACCCAGTACTTC. Its protein is CAISESSGETQYF.

This clonotype was observed many times. The chain has TRBV7-3 and TRBJ2-4; D ambiguous. Trimming cost V 5 bases and J 9 bases, with 14 bases left between them. The CDR3 sequence is 13 residues long. CDR1 is SGHTA, CDR2 FQGTGA, per germline. The chain's CDR3 is CASSRLGSGIQYF. The CDR3, as DNA: TGTGCCAGCAGCCGCCTGGGCTCAGGCATTCAGTACTTC.

This clonotype was seen repeatedly, ten times or more. The V gene is TRBV7-9, the J gene TRBJ2-7; D could derive from TRBD1 or TRBD2 (5 bases each). V dropped 5 bases and J dropped 5 bases, with 10 bases sitting between them. The CDR3 has 12 amino acids. Germline loops: CDR1 SEHNR, CDR2 FQNEAQ (reference sequence). The chain's CDR3 is CASSTTGHEQYF. The CDR3 nucleotides read TGTGCCAGCAGCACGACGGGGCACGAGCAGTACTTC.